The 16 T cell receptor beta chains listed next were all sequenced from one sample in a study of T cell responses to AZD1222 COVID-19 vaccine. Some clones are missing from TCRdb's copy, which holds only in-frame ones; the method was immunoSEQ multiplex PCR. This sample yields 100,000 to 120,000 clones, of which 86% are seen a single time; approximately 3.3% belongs to the top ten. The material was peripheral blood, obtained on day 0 of AZD1222 vaccination. The receptors were sampled from an adult in good health.

This clone was recorded at least ten times. This chain connects TRBV6-5 to TRBJ2-7; no definite D call. The CDR3 has 13 residues. Trimming left V 10 bases short and J 7 bases short, with 20 bases between. Germline CDR1 reads MNHEY; CDR2 reads SVGAGI. For the CDR3, the DNA is TGTGCCACCCCGCCTTGGGCGAGTGGGGAGCAGTACTTC. This sequence encodes CATPPWASGEQYF.

The CDR3 sequence is CASSILQGTNYNSPLHF. The DNA of the CDR3 is TGTGCCAGTAGTATCCTACAGGGGACAAACTATAATTCACCCCTCCACTTT. The V call is TRBV19, the J call TRBJ1-6; TRBD1 matches at 7 bases. The germline gives CDR1 LNHDA, CDR2 SQIVND (reference sequence). V was pared by 3 bases and J by 3 bases, with 8 bases of the junction left unmatched. The CDR3 totals 17 residues.

The chain joins TRBV28 to TRBJ1-6, with D maybe TRBD1 (6 bases). From germline, CDR1 is MDHEN and CDR2 SYDVKM. The CDR3 loop spans 14 amino acids. Trimming stripped 7 bases from V and 10 bases from J, with 17 bases between. The CDR3 nucleotides read TGTGCCAGCACCCTCGGAGGGGGTAGGTCACCCCTCCACTTT. It codes for CASTLGGGRSPLHF.

J is TRBJ2-5 and V is TRBV5-1; TRBD1 matches at 7 bases. After removal of 3 bases from V and 9 bases from J, the junction contained 17 bases not matched to a gene. CDR1 and CDR2 from the germline V gene are SGHRS and YFSETQ. The CDR3 is made up of 16 amino acids. The CDR3 DNA is TGCGCCAGCAGCTCCACTCCGGGCTCCCTTACAGGGGCCCAGTACTTC. Its translation: CASSSTPGSLTGAQYF.

This chain links TRBV2 with TRBJ1-5; D might be TRBD1 (5 bases). V was cut by 5 bases and J by 6 bases, with 17 bases left in between. CDR1 SNHLY and CDR2 FYNNEI come from the germline V gene. The CDR3 loop spans 15 amino acids. The DNA for the CDR3 is TGTGCCAGCAGTCCCCAGTGGCAGGGATCTCAGCCCCAGCATTTT. As protein: CASSPQWQGSQPQHF. Together with reference TRBV2 and TRBJ1-5, the CDR3 gives the full variable domain: EPEVTQTPSHQVTQMGQEVILRCVPISNHLYFYWYRQILGQKVEFLVSFYNNEISEKSEIFDDQFSVERPDGSNFTLKIRSTKLEDSAMYFCASSPQWQGSQPQHFGDGTRLSIL.

This chain joins TRBV15 and TRBJ1-4; 7 bases align to TRBD1. The V segment lost 0 bases and the J segment 7 bases; nucleotides outside the gene matches: 8. Germline lookup yields CDR1 LNHNV and CDR2 YYDKDF (reference sequence). This CDR3 region has 16 residues. As DNA, the CDR3 is TGTGCCACCAGCAGAGATGGATCAGGGGGGAGTGAAAAACTGTTTTTT. Amino acids: CATSRDGSGGSEKLFF.

V is TRBV3-1 (or the pseudogene TRBV3-2) and J is TRBJ2-2; 9 bases match TRBD2. This CDR3 spans 15 amino acids. V dropped 2 bases and J dropped 7; count of bases not matched to a gene: 5. Germline lookup yields CDR1 LGHDT and CDR2 YNNKEL (reference sequence). CDR3 DNA: TGTGCCAGCAGCCAAAGGACTAGCGTTCGCGGGGAGCTGTTTTTT. Protein sequence: CASSQRTSVRGELFF.

The chain uses TRBV3-1 (or the pseudogene TRBV3-2) and TRBJ1-3, with 8 bases matching TRBD1. The CDR3 consists of 17 residues. The germline V gene has CDR1 LGHDT and CDR2 YNNKEL (reference sequence). V lost 4 bases to trimming and J lost 4 bases; unmatched junction nucleotides: 12. This CDR3 reads CASSPRGMDRVGNTIYF. The CDR3 DNA follows: TGTGCCAGCAGCCCGAGAGGGATGGACAGGGTCGGAAACACCATATATTTT.

The rearrangement uses TRBV6-2 or TRBV6-3 and TRBJ1-5; weak D call: TRBD1 (5 bases). Trimming removed 4 bases from V and 2 bases from J, with 15 bases in between. The CDR3 is 16 amino acids. The V gene's germline CDR1 is MNHEY and CDR2 SVGEGT. The CDR3 DNA reads as TGTGCCAGCAGTTTCGGACAAACTATAGGCAATCAGCCCCAGCATTTT. Translation gives CASSFGQTIGNQPQHF.

This chain uses TRBV2 with TRBJ1-6; no reliable D call. The CDR3 has 11 amino acids. Germline V CDR1 and CDR2: SNHLY, FYNNEI. The V end was cut by 7 bases, the J end by 10 bases, with 8 bases between. The DNA for the CDR3 is TGTGCCAGCAACCTTAGGTCACCCCTCCACTTT. Translation gives CASNLRSPLHF.

V usage is TRBV2 and J usage is TRBJ1-4; D unclear. Trimming pared 2 bases from V and 8 bases from J, leaving 9 bases between. The CDR3 runs 13 residues. Germline CDR1 is SNHLY and CDR2 is FYNNEI. CDR3 in amino acids: CASSELRQEKLFF. The CDR3 nucleotides are TGTGCCAGCAGTGAACTCAGGCAAGAAAAACTGTTTTTT.

This rearrangement joins TRBV5-6 to TRBJ1-4, with D unresolved. Trimming took 1 base from V and 7 from J, leaving 20 bases between them. The CDR3 covers 17 residues. Germline loops: CDR1 SGHDT, CDR2 YYEEEE. In DNA, the CDR3 is TGTGCCAGCAGCTTGACCGGGGATAGGGCGGTTAGTGAAAAACTGTTTTTT. Amino acids: CASSLTGDRAVSEKLFF.

V gene TRBV28 combines with J gene TRBJ2-7; 7 bases match TRBD1. The CDR3 has 16 residues. The germline gives CDR1 MDHEN, CDR2 SYDVKM. Germline trimming cut 2 bases from V and 1 base from J; bases unmatched to any gene: 8. The CDR3 is CASSLRGPSGSYEQYF. The CDR3 DNA reads TGTGCCAGCAGTTTAAGGGGGCCATCGGGATCCTACGAGCAGTACTTC.

This chain uses TRBV7-6 with TRBJ2-1; D is ambiguous. In germline, CDR1 is SGHVS, CDR2 FNYEAQ. This CDR3 has 17 amino acids. V was cut by 1 base and J by 0 bases, with 13 bases left in between. The CDR3 nucleotides read TGTGCCAGCAGCTTAGATTGGCCGAAGAGCTCCTACAATGAGCAGTTCTTC. Protein sequence: CASSLDWPKSSYNEQFF.

The V call is TRBV6-6, the J call TRBJ2-7, with 8 bases lining up with TRBD1. The V gene's germline CDR1 is MNHNY and CDR2 SVGAGI (reference sequence). This CDR3 contains 13 residues. Trimming at V came to 5 bases and at J to 6 bases, leaving 6 bases not matched to a gene. The CDR3 nucleotides are TGTGCCAGCAGTCGGACAGGGTTAACCGAGCAGTACTTC. Translating it yields CASSRTGLTEQYF.

This clone is medium-sized within its sample. The chain is built from TRBV12-3 or TRBV12-4 and TRBJ1-1, with D possibly being TRBD1 (5 bases). The V and J ends lost 4 bases and 5 bases respectively, with 11 bases between them. This CDR3 has 13 amino acids. The CDR3 DNA follows: TGTGCCAGCAGTTCGGGACCGGGGACTGAAGCTTTCTTT. Translating it yields CASSSGPGTEAFF.